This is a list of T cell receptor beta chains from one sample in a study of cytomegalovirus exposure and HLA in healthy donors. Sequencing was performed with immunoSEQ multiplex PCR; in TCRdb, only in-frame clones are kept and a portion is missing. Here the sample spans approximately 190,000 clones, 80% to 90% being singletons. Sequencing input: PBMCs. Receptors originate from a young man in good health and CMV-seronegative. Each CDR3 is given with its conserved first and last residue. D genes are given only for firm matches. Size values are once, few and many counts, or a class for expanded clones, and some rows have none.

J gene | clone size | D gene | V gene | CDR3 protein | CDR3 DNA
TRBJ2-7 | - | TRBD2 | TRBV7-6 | CASSGVAGEQYF | TGTGCCAGCAGCGGGGTAGCGGGCGAGCAGTACTTC
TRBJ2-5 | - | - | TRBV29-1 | CSVGEETQYF | TGCAGCGTCGGTGAAGAGACCCAGTACTTC
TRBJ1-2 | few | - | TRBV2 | CASRGPGNYGYTF | TGTGCCAGCAGAGGACCGGGAAACTATGGCTACACCTTC
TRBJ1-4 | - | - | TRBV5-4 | CASSFRSEKLFF | TGTGCCAGCAGCTTTAGGAGTGAAAAACTGTTTTTT
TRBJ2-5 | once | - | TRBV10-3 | CAIGPGSPETQYF | TGTGCCATCGGTCCGGGAAGCCCAGAGACCCAGTACTTC
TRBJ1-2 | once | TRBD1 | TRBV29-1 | CSVRGLYGYTF | TGCAGCGTCAGGGGGCTTTATGGCTACACCTTC
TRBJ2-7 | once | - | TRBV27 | CASSPRGDGYEQYF | TGTGCCAGTTCTCCCAGGGGGGACGGATACGAGCAGTACTTC
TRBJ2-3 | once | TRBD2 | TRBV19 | CASSLDGRASTDTQYF | TGTGCCAGTAGTTTGGACGGGAGGGCTAGCACAGATACGCAGTATTTT
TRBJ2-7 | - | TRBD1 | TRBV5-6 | CASSFGTGGAEQYF | TGTGCCAGCAGCTTCGGGACAGGGGGCGCCGAGCAGTACTTC
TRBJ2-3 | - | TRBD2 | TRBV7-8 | CASSYPLAGTDTQYF | TGTGCCAGCAGCTACCCACTAGCGGGCACAGATACGCAGTATTTT
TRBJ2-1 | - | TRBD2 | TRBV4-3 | CASSQALIRGGLSNEQFF | TGCGCCAGCAGCCAAGCGCTAATTCGCGGGGGTCTCTCCAATGAGCAGTTCTTC
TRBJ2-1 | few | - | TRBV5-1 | CASSLGAGINEQFF | TGCGCCAGCAGCTTGGGGGCAGGGATCAATGAGCAGTTCTTC
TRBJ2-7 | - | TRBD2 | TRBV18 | CASSGLAGAGSYEQYF | TGTGCCAGCTCGGGACTAGCGGGAGCTGGCTCCTACGAGCAGTACTTC
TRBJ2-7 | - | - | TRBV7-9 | CASSSGWRGYEQYF | TGTGCCAGCAGCTCGGGGTGGAGAGGCTACGAGCAGTACTTC
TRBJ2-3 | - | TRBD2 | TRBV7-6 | CASSQRLERGSTDTQYF | TGTGCCAGCAGCCAACGACTAGAGCGGGGTAGCACAGATACGCAGTATTTT
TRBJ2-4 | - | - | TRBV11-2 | CASSLGQALAKNIQYF | TGTGCCAGCAGCTTAGGCCAAGCTTTAGCCAAAAACATTCAGTACTTC
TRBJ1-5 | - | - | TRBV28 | CASSPGGGYDNQPQHF | TGTGCCAGCAGCCCGGGGGGCGGGTATGACAATCAGCCCCAGCATTTT
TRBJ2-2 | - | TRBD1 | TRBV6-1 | CASSEVRTGMNTGELFF | TGTGCCAGCAGTGAAGTGAGGACAGGGATGAACACCGGGGAGCTGTTTTTT
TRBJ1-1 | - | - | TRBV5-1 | CASSPTGDTEAFF | TGCGCCAGCAGCCCAACGGGGGACACTGAAGCTTTCTTT
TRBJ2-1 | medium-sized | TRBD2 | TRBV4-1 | CASSHISGSSSYNEQFF | TGCGCCAGCAGCCACATTAGCGGGTCGAGCTCCTACAATGAGCAGTTCTTC
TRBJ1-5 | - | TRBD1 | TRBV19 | CASSRGPESNQPQHF | TGTGCCAGTAGCAGGGGGCCGGAAAGCAATCAGCCCCAGCATTTT
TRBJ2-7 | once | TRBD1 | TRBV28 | CASSLSAGTAYEQYF | TGTGCCAGCAGTTTATCGGCCGGGACAGCTTACGAGCAGTACTTC
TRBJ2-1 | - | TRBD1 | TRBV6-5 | CASSLQAGGDEQFF | TGTGCCAGCAGTTTACAGGCAGGGGGCGATGAGCAGTTCTTC
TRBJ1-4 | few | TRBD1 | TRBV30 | CAWTGQGAAKLFF | TGTGCCTGGACTGGACAGGGTGCGGCAAAACTGTTTTTT
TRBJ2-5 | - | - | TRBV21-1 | CAVSGTVTFLGIGETQYF | TGTGCCGTCTCCGGGACAGTGACATTCCTGGGTATCGGGGAGACCCAGTACTTC
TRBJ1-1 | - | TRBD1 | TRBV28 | CASTLVRGLNTEAFF | TGTGCCAGCACCCTGGTCAGGGGGCTGAACACTGAAGCTTTCTTT
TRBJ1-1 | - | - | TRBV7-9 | CASSGGLLNTEAFF | TGTGCCAGCAGCGGGGGACTTCTGAACACTGAAGCTTTCTTT
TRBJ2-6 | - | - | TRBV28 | CAAGQGGVGSGANVLTF | TGTGCCGCGGGTCAAGGAGGGGTCGGTTCTGGGGCCAACGTCCTGACTTTC
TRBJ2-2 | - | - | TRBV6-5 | CASSSEGGETGELFF | TGTGCCAGCAGTTCCGAGGGGGGGGAAACCGGGGAGCTGTTTTTT
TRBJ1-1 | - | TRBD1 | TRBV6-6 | CASSYAGQGGAEAFF | TGTGCCAGCAGTTACGCGGGACAGGGCGGCGCTGAAGCTTTCTTT
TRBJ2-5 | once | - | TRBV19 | CASKRHRQETQYF | TGTGCCAGCAAGCGCCATCGACAAGAGACCCAGTACTTC
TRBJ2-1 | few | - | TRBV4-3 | CASSQKGGGDEQFF | TGCGCCAGCAGCCAGAAGGGCGGGGGCGATGAGCAGTTCTTC
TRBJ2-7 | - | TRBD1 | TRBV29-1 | CSVEDQDRAEQYF | TGCAGCGTTGAAGATCAGGACAGGGCCGAGCAGTACTTC
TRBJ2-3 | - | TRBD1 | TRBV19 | CASRWTGNQPQYF | TGTGCCAGTAGATGGACAGGTAATCAGCCCCAGTATTTT
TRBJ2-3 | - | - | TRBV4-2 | CASSHQLTGLRTDTQYF | TGTGCCAGCAGCCACCAATTGACAGGACTTCGCACAGATACGCAGTATTTT
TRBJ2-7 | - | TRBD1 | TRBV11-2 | CASSLESLARGLYEQYF | TGTGCCAGCAGCTTAGAATCCTTGGCCAGGGGGCTCTACGAGCAGTACTTC
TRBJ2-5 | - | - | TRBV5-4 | CASSPRGRITQETQYF | TGTGCCAGCAGCCCCCGAGGCCGCATAACCCAAGAGACCCAGTACTTC
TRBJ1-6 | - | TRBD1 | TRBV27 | CASSLQGVNSPLHF | TGTGCCAGCAGTTTACAGGGGGTAAATTCACCCCTCCACTTT
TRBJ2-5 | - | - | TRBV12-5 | CASGPGTKETQYF | TGTGCTAGTGGTCCCGGGACAAAAGAGACCCAGTACTTC
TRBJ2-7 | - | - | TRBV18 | CASSPLQDSYEQYF | TGTGCCAGCTCACCATTGCAGGACTCCTACGAGCAGTACTTC
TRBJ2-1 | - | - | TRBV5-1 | CASSLAGEQFF | TGCGCCAGCAGCTTGGCCGGTGAGCAGTTCTTC
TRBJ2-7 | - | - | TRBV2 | CASVGRGYEQYF | TGTGCCAGCGTAGGCAGGGGCTACGAGCAGTACTTC
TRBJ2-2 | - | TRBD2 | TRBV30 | CAWSVWGGGTGELFF | TGTGCCTGGAGTGTTTGGGGGGGAGGCACCGGGGAGCTGTTTTTT
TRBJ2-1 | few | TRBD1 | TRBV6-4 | CASSVRGTEHNEQFF | TGTGCCAGCAGTGTAAGGGGGACAGAACACAATGAGCAGTTCTTC
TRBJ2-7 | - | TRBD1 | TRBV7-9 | CASRRGQGRGYEQYF | TGTGCCAGCAGAAGAGGACAGGGCCGAGGGTACGAGCAGTACTTC
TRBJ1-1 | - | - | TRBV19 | CASKAFLARWTEGPEAFF | TGTGCCAGTAAGGCTTTCCTAGCCCGTTGGACAGAGGGACCTGAAGCTTTCTTT
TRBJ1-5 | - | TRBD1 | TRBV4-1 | CASSQDSPDRVHLQPQHF | TGCGCCAGCAGCCAAGATTCCCCGGACAGGGTCCATTTGCAGCCCCAGCATTTT
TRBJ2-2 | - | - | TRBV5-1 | CASRGPGELFF | TGCGCCAGCAGGGGGCCCGGGGAGCTGTTTTTT
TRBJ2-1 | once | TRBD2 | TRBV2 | CASNPGLAGGINEQFF | TGTGCCAGCAACCCGGGACTAGCGGGGGGGATCAATGAGCAGTTCTTC